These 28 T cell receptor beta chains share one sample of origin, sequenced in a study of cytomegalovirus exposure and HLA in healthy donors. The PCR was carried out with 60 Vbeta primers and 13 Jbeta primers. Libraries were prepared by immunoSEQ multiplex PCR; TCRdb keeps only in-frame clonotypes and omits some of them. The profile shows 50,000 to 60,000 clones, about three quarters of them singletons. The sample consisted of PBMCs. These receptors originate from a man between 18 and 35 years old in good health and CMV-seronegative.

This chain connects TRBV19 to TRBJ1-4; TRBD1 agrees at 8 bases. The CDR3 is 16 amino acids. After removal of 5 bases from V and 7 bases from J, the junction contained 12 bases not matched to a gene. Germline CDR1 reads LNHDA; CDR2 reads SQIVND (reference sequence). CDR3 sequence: CASSSSRGLSAEKLFF. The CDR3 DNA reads TGTGCCAGTAGTTCCTCCAGGGGGCTTTCGGCTGAAAAACTGTTTTTT.

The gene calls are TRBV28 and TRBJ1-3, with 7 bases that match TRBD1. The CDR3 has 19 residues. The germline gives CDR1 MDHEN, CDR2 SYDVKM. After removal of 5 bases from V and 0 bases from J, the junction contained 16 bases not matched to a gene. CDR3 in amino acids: CASSPTGTASPSSGNTIYF. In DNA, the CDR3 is TGTGCCAGCAGTCCAACCGGGACAGCCAGTCCTTCCTCTGGAAACACCATATATTTT.

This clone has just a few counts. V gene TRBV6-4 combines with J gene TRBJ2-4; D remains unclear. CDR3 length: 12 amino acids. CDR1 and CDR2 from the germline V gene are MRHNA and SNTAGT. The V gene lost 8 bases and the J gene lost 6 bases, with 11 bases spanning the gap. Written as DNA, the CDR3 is TGTGCCAGCTTTTGGCTTCTAAACATTCAGTACTTC. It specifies CASFWLLNIQYF.

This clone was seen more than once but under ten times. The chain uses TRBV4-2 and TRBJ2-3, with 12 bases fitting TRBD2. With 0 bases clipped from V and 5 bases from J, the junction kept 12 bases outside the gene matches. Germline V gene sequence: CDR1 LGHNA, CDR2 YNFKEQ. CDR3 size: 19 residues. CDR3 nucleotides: TGTGCCAGCAGCCAAGATACGGCGGCTAGCGGGAGGGTCCGAGATACGCAGTATTTT. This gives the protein CASSQDTAASGRVRDTQYF.

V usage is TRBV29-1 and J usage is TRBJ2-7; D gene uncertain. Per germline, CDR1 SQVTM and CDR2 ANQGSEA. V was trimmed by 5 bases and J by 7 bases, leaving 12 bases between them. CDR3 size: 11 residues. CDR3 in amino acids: CSVIQAWEQYF. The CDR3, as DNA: TGCAGCGTTATCCAGGCCTGGGAGCAGTACTTC.

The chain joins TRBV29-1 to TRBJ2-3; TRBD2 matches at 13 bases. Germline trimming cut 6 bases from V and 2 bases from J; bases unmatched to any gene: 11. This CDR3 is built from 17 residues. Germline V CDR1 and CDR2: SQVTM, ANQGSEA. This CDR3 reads CSVPPPLAGGATDTQYF. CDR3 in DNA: TGCAGCGTCCCGCCCCCACTAGCGGGAGGGGCCACAGATACGCAGTATTTT.

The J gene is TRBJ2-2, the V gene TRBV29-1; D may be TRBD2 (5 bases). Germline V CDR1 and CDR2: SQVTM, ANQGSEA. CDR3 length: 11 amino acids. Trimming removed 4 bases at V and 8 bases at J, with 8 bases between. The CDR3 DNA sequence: TGCAGCGTTGGGGAGTCTGGGGAGCTGTTTTTT. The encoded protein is CSVGESGELFF.

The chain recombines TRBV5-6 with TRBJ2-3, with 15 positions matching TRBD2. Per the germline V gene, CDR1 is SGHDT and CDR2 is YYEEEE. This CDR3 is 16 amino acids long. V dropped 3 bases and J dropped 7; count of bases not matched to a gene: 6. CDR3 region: CASSWGLAGGGNTQYF. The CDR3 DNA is TGTGCCAGCAGCTGGGGACTAGCGGGAGGTGGGAATACGCAGTATTTT. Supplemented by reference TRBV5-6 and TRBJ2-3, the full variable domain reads DAGVTQSPTHLIKTRGQQVTLRCSPKSGHDTVSWYQQALGQGPQFIFQYYEEEERQRGNFPDRFSGHQFPNYSSELNVNALLLGDSALYLCASSWGLAGGGNTQYFGPGTRLTVL.

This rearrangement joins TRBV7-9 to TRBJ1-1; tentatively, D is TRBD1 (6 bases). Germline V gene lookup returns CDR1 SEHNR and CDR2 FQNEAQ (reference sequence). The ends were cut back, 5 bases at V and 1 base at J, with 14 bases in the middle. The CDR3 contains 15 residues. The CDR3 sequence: CASSLQGPRNTEAFF. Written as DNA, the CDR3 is TGTGCCAGCAGCCTACAGGGACCGAGGAACACTGAAGCTTTCTTT.

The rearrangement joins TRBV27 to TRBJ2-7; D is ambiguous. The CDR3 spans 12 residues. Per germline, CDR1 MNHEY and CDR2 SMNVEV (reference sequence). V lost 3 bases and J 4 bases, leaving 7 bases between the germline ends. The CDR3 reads CASSFVSYEQYF. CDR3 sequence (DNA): TGTGCCAGCAGTTTCGTCAGTTACGAGCAGTACTTC.

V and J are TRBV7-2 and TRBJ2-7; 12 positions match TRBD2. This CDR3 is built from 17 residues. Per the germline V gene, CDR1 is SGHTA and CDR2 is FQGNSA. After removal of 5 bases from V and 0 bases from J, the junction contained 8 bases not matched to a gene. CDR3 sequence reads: CASSQRTSGVSSYEQYF. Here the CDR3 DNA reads TGTGCCAGCAGCCAAAGGACTAGCGGGGTGAGCTCCTACGAGCAGTACTTC.

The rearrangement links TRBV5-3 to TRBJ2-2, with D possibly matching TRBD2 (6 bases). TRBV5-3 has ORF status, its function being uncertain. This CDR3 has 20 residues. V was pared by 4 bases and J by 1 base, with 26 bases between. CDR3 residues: CARSPELGRPYLVNTGELFF. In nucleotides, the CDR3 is TGTGCCAGAAGCCCGGAGTTAGGGAGGCCTTATCTCGTGAACACCGGGGAGCTGTTTTTT.

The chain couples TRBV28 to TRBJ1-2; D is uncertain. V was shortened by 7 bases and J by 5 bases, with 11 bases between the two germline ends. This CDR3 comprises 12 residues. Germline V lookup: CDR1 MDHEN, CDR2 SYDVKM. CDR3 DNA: TGTGCCAGCAAAACATTACGATATGGCTACACCTTC. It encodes CASKTLRYGYTF.

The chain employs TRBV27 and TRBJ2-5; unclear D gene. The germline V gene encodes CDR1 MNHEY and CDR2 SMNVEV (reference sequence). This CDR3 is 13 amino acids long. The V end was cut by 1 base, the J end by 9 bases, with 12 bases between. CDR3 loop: CASSLFPRVAQYF. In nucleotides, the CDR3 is TGTGCCAGCAGTTTATTTCCTCGGGTGGCCCAGTACTTC.

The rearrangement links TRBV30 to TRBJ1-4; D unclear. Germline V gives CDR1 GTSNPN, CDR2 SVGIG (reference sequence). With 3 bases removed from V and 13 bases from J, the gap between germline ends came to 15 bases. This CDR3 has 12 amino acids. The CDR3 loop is CAWRPHGERLFF. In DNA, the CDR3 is TGTGCCTGGAGGCCCCACGGGGAGAGACTGTTTTTT.

The CDR3 spells CSVEAGVNEKLFF. DNA for the CDR3: TGCAGCGTTGAAGCAGGGGTAAATGAAAAACTGTTTTTT. The chain is built from TRBV29-1 and TRBJ1-4; D might be TRBD1 (6 bases). The V end was cut by 1 base, the J end by 5 bases, with 8 bases between. CDR1 and CDR2 (germline): SQVTM, ANQGSEA. The CDR3 consists of 13 residues.

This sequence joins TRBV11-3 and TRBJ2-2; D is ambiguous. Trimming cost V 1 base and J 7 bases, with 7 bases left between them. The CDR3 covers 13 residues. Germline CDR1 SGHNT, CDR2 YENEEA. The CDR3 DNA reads TGTGCCAGCAGCTTAGTACTTGGCGGGGAGCTGTTTTTT. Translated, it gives CASSLVLGGELFF.

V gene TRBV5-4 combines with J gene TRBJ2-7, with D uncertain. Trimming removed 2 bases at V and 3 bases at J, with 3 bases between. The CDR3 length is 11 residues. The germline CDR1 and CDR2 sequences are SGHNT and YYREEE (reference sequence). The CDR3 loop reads CASSFNYEQYF. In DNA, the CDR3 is TGTGCCAGCAGCTTCAACTACGAGCAGTACTTC.

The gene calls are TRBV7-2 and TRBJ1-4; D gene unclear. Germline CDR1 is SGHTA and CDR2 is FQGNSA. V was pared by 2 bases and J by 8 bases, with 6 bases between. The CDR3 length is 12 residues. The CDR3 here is CASSLNSEKLFF. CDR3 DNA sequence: TGTGCCAGCAGCTTAAACTCCGAAAAACTGTTTTTT.

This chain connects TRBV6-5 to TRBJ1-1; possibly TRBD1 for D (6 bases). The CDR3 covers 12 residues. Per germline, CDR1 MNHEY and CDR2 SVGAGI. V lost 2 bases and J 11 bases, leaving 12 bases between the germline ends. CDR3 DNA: TGTGCCAGCAGTTACGGCGGGGGCCGGGCTTTCTTT. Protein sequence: CASSYGGGRAFF.

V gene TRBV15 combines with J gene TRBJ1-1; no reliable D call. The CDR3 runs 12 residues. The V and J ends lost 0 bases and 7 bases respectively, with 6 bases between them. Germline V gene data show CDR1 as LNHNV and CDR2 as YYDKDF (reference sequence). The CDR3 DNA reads TGTGCCACCAGCAGAGAATTCTATGAAGCTTTCTTT. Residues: CATSREFYEAFF.

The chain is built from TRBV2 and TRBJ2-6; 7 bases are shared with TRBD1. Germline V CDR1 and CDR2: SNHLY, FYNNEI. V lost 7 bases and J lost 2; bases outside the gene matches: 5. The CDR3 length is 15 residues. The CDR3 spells CASNQQGTGANVLTF. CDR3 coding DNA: TGTGCCAGCAATCAACAGGGGACTGGGGCCAACGTCCTGACTTTC. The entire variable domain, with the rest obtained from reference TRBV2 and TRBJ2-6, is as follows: EPEVTQTPSHQVTQMGQEVILRCVPISNHLYFYWYRQILGQKVEFLVSFYNNEISEKSEIFDDQFSVERPDGSNFTLKIRSTKLEDSAMYFCASNQQGTGANVLTFGAGSRLTVL.

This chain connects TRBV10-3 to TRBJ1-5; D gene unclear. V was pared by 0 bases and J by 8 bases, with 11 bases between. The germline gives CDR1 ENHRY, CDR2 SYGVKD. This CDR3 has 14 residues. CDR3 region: CAISESTSGEPQHF. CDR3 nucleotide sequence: TGTGCCATCAGTGAGTCGACATCAGGTGAGCCCCAGCATTTT.

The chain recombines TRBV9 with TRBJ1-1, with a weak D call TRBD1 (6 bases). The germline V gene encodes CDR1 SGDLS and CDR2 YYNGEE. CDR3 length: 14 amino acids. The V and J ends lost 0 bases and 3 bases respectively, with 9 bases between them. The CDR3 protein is CASSVAPGDTEAFF. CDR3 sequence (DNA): TGTGCCAGCAGCGTAGCCCCAGGGGACACTGAAGCTTTCTTT.

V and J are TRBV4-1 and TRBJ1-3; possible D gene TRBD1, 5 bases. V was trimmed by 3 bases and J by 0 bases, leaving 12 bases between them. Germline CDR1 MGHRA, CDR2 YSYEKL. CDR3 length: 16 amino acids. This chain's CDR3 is CASSHPLGPSGNTIYF. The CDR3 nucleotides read TGCGCCAGCAGCCACCCTTTGGGGCCCTCTGGAAACACCATATATTTT.

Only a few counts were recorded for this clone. In nucleotides, the CDR3 is TGTGCCAGAAGCTCCGAGGGGGGGGGCTCTGGGGCCAACGTCCTGACTTTC. Protein sequence: CARSSEGGGSGANVLTF. This sequence joins TRBV5-3 and TRBJ2-6; a possible D gene is TRBD2 (7 bases). TRBV5-3 is placed among ORFs of uncertain function. Trimming pared 3 bases from V and 0 bases from J, leaving 13 bases between. The CDR3 consists of 17 residues.

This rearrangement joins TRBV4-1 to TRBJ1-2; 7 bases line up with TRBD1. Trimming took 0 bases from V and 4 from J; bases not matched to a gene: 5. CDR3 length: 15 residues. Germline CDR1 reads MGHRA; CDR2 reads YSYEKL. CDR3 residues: CASSQDLGDSYGYTF. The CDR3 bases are TGCGCCAGCAGCCAAGATCTCGGGGACAGCTATGGCTACACCTTC.

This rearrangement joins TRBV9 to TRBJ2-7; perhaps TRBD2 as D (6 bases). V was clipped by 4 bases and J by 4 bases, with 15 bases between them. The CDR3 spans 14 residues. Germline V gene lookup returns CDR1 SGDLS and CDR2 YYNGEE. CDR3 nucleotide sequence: TGTGCCAGCAGCCCTAGACTAGGGGCTTACGAGCAGTACTTC. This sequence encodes CASSPRLGAYEQYF.